This entry concerns a single T cell receptor beta chain. No cognate antigen has been identified for it. Within one base of it there is no much larger clone, and no base qualities were kept. The germline V gene (reference sequence) supplies CDR1 SGHNT and CDR2 YYREEE. From its cysteine to its phenylalanine, the CDR3 spans 15 amino acids. Kept here is only the CDR3 DNA, which spans 45 bases and is read in frame from base 1. Deletion took 4 bases off V and 1 base off J, with a span of 14 bases between the germline ends. The data belong to a study of blood T cell repertoires in COVID-19 (dated by TCRdb to the early 2020s). About the full investigation: Collaborator samples came from the United States, Italy and Spain and covered acute and convalescent phases of COVID-19. The prospective study material was composed of cDNA or gDNA derived from T cells, B-cell-depleted T cells, or PBMCs. The dataset comprised deeply sampled blood TCRbeta repertoires from subjects exposed to, actively infected with, or recovered from COVID-19. The repertoires were released in a freely available public database meant as a resource for research on the immune response to SARS-CoV-2. Samples came from the ongoing ImmuneRACE study (first 160 participants) plus 1,254 subjects from 6 global collaborators. The sample metadata nearly always contained a de-identified subject ID, COVID-19 status, age in years and sex. Where HLA class I and class II types were available, the types were taken from metadata supplied by the sample provider, not from assay-based typing. Findings and caveats that apply to the study as a whole: The quantity of clinical and demographic metadata differed by source and by participant and was supplied without curation.

Each collaborating institution followed its own protocols to collect whole blood in K2EDTA tubes. Collaborator samples were shipped for TCRbeta analysis as frozen whole blood, isolated PBMCs, or DNA extracted from either sample type. The immunoSEQ Assay, a bias-controlled multiplex PCR, was used to amplify TCRbeta CDR3 regions from genomic DNA. Concerning the study's data processing: The number of nucleated cells in each sample was estimated from the amplification of reference gene primers within the assay. Sequence reads were collapsed and filtered to measure the absolute abundance of every unique TCRbeta CDR3 rearrangement. For each sample, productive Simpson clonality was calculated as the square root of Simpson's diversity index across productive rearrangements. TCRdb carries this immuneACCESS record with in-frame sequences only. Its versions omit some clonotypes, under half of them owing to an unresolved V gene in the studies checked, with the rest unexplained. V, J and clone size are those of that table, while D and trimming were read from the DNA. The sample table records almost 300,000 clones; around 90% of these occur just once. 1% to 1.5% of the sample is taken by the ten largest.

Source material: peripheral blood. The sequence came from a man aged 65-85 years with acute or convalescent COVID-19. This chain joins TRBV5-4 to TRBJ1-1; the D gene is perhaps TRBD1, on 6 matching bases. At the DNA level, the sequence is TGTGCCAGCAGCCAACCCGGGGGGCAGAACACTGAAGCTTTCTTT. Translated, this gives CASSQPGGQNTEAFF. The full variable domain, completed from the reference TRBV5-4 and TRBJ1-1 proteins outside the CDR3, reads ETGVTQSPTHLIKTRGQQVTLRCSSQSGHNTVSWYQQALGQGPQFIFQYYREEENGRGNFPPRFSGLQFPNYSSELNVNALELDDSALYLCASSQPGGQNTEAFFGQGTRLTVV.